The T cell receptor beta chain under discussion was sequenced for a study of shared clonotypes between healthy human individuals. HIV-negative, healthy adults without recent acute infections or vaccinations were the donors. All donors were Caucasian adults living in Nashville, Tennessee. For every subset, genomic DNA was evenly distributed across several immunoSEQ plates. The data were produced by immunoSEQ multiplex PCR, yet TCRdb's version contains in-frame clones alone and is incomplete. The table includes about half a million clones, approximately 85% detected once. This CDR3 is built from 15 residues. Unmatched junction bases numbered 4, after V lost 6 bases and J lost 0 bases. Germline CDR1 and CDR2: MDHEN and SYDVKM.

The sample taken for sequencing was PBMCs. The clonotype was recovered from a woman aged 40 to 50 in good health. Some clones in this sample may be carry-over from other donors' samples. The V and J genes are TRBV28 and TRBJ1-5; TRBD1 aligns across 8 bases. The CDR3 loop reads CASRTGARSNQPQHF. The CDR3, as DNA: TGTGCCAGCAGGACAGGGGCCCGTAGCAATCAGCCCCAGCATTTT.